Listed here are 29 T cell receptor beta chains from one sample, sequenced in a study of persistence of HIV-infected CD4 T cells. Lysates of CMV-infected fibroblasts at about 10 ug/mL stimulated these cells. Sorted nonresponding memory CD4+ T cells were CD40L-negative, CD69-negative, CD45RO-high. No antigen has been identified for these receptors. The immunoSEQ assay was version 4, run in survey mode. Some clones are missing from TCRdb's copy, which holds only in-frame ones; the method was immunoSEQ multiplex PCR. Of about 48,000 clones in the sample, over 70% were seen once. The sequencing here drew on CD4+ T cells sorted from PBMCs after roughly 18-hour stimulation, taken from a patient who received antiretroviral therapy. Receptors were obtained from an adult man with HIV who was CMV-seropositive.

V is TRBV15 and J is TRBJ1-5; D perhaps matches TRBD1 (6 bases). Trimming removed 5 bases at V and 0 bases at J, with 14 bases between. The germline CDR1 and CDR2 sequences are LNHNV and YYDKDF (reference sequence). The CDR3 contains 16 residues. Written as DNA, the CDR3 is TGTGCCACCAGCGGTCAGACAGGTTATAGCAATCAGCCCCAGCATTTT. Residues: CATSGQTGYSNQPQHF.

This clone was observed once. The chain recombines TRBV7-2 with TRBJ1-1; tentatively, D is TRBD1 (5 bases). Germline-derived CDR1 and CDR2 are SGHTA and FQGNSA. V was clipped by 3 bases and J by 6 bases, with 14 bases between them. The CDR3 runs to 14 residues. As DNA, the CDR3 is TGTGCCAGCAGCTTTTCCTGGGGGGGAGCTGAAGCTTTCTTT. Its translation is CASSFSWGGAEAFF.

This clone was seen a handful of times. The chain has TRBV7-8 and TRBJ2-1, with D maybe TRBD1 (6 bases). The CDR3 is 17 residues long. The germline V gene has CDR1 SGHVS and CDR2 FQNEAQ. V lost 5 bases to trimming and J lost 0 bases, with 17 bases between them. Here the CDR3 DNA reads TGTGCCAGCAGCCTTTCCAGGGGCGCTAGCTCCTACAATGAGCAGTTCTTC. This sequence encodes CASSLSRGASSYNEQFF.

The rearrangement uses TRBV11-3 and TRBJ2-1; the match to TRBD2 covers 7 bases. This CDR3 has 15 amino acids. Germline-derived CDR1 and CDR2 are SGHNT and YENEEA. V trimming: 2 bases; J trimming: 2 bases; junction bases outside the gene matches: 3. The CDR3 DNA reads TGTGCCAGCAGCTTAAAGCGGGGAACCTACAATGAGCAGTTCTTC. The encoded protein is CASSLKRGTYNEQFF.

The chain links TRBV19 to TRBJ2-2, with 8 positions matching TRBD2. V lost 5 bases, J lost 1 base, and 12 bases stayed unmatched. The CDR3 sequence is 18 residues long. Germline V gives CDR1 LNHDA, CDR2 SQIVND (reference sequence). The CDR3 DNA sequence: TGTGCCAGTAGTCCAAGACTAGCGCCTATGTTGAACACCGGGGAGCTGTTTTTT. This translates into CASSPRLAPMLNTGELFF.

The genes are TRBV5-4 and TRBJ2-1; 7 nucleotides line up with TRBD2. CDR3 length: 13 residues. In germline, CDR1 is SGHNT, CDR2 YYREEE (reference sequence). V was clipped by 4 bases and J by 9 bases; unmatched bases: 7. CDR3 region: CASSGWGRGEQFF. CDR3 in DNA: TGTGCCAGCAGCGGATGGGGGAGGGGTGAGCAGTTCTTC. The full variable domain, its missing parts supplied by reference TRBV5-4 and TRBJ2-1, is ETGVTQSPTHLIKTRGQQVTLRCSSQSGHNTVSWYQQALGQGPQFIFQYYREEENGRGNFPPRFSGLQFPNYSSELNVNALELDDSALYLCASSGWGRGEQFFGPGTRLTVL.

This rearrangement joins TRBV10-3 to TRBJ2-5; TRBD1 or TRBD2 may be the D gene (5 bases each). Germline CDR1 reads ENHRY; CDR2 reads SYGVKD. V was clipped by 2 bases and J by 1 base, with 11 bases between them. The CDR3 sequence is 15 residues long. The CDR3 DNA is TGTGCCATCAGTGAGGGGGTGAGGGGCCAAGAGACCCAGTACTTC. This codes for CAISEGVRGQETQYF.

The chain recombines TRBV30 with TRBJ2-7, with a weak D call TRBD1 (6 bases). CDR3 size: 14 residues. Germline CDR1 reads GTSNPN; CDR2 reads SVGIG (reference sequence). V dropped 2 bases and J dropped 3 bases, with 14 bases sitting between them. DNA for the CDR3: TGTGCCTGGAGTTCTACAGGGATAAGCTACGAGCAGTACTTC. Translating gives CAWSSTGISYEQYF. Looking up the rest from reference TRBV30 and TRBJ2-7 gives the full variable domain: SQTIHQWPATLVQPVGSPLSLECTVEGTSNPNLYWYRQAAGRGLQLLFYSVGIGQISSEVPQNLSASRPQDRQFILSSKKLLLSDSGFYLCAWSSTGISYEQYFGPGTRLTVT.

V gene TRBV4-1 combines with J gene TRBJ1-5; D gene unclear. Trimming stripped 0 bases from V and 1 base from J, with 10 bases between. CDR3 length: 16 amino acids. Germline CDR1 is MGHRA and CDR2 is YSYEKL. For the CDR3, the DNA is TGCGCCAGCAGCCAAGAGCCGGGGAGGAGCAATCAGCCCCAGCATTTT. It translates to CASSQEPGRSNQPQHF.

The chain uses TRBV5-1 and TRBJ2-2, with 8 bases identical to TRBD2. Germline loops: CDR1 SGHRS, CDR2 YFSETQ. This CDR3 spans 15 amino acids. V lost 5 bases and J lost 4; bases outside the gene matches: 7. CDR3 residues: CASRRGAGGTGELFF. Here the CDR3 DNA reads TGCGCCAGCAGGCGGGGGGCAGGAGGCACCGGGGAGCTGTTTTTT. Drawing the rest from reference TRBV5-1 and TRBJ2-2, the complete variable domain is KAGVTQTPRYLIKTRGQQVTLSCSPISGHRSVSWYQQTPGQGLQFLFEYFSETQRNKGNFPGRFSGRQFSNSRSEMNVSTLELGDSALYLCASRRGAGGTGELFFGEGSRLTVL.

This clone has more than one count but fewer than ten. The CDR3 region has the DNA TGTGCCAGCAGAAATGTGTTCGGATACGAGCAGTACTTC. Its translation: CASRNVFGYEQYF. This chain links TRBV2 with TRBJ2-7; D call uncertain. This CDR3 has 13 residues. Germline CDR1 and CDR2: SNHLY and FYNNEI. V lost 6 bases and J 4 bases, leaving 13 bases between the germline ends.

This chain links TRBV5-1 with TRBJ1-1; D gene unclear. CDR1 is SGHRS and CDR2 is YFSETQ in the germline V gene. This CDR3 has 15 amino acids. The V end lost 0 bases, the J end lost 1 base, and 10 bases lay between the germline ends. The CDR3 loop is CASSLASLWNTEAFF. As DNA, the CDR3 is TGCGCCAGCAGCTTGGCCTCCCTCTGGAACACTGAAGCTTTCTTT.

This chain joins TRBV6-1 and TRBJ1-5, with D unresolved. V was cut by 2 bases and J by 6 bases, with 14 bases left in between. CDR1 MNHNS and CDR2 SASEGT come from the germline V gene. This CDR3 region has 15 residues. The CDR3 sequence is CASSESGRGSQPQHF. CDR3 nucleotide sequence: TGTGCCAGCAGTGAATCGGGCCGCGGGAGTCAGCCCCAGCATTTT.

The chain combines TRBV27 with TRBJ2-7, with D possibly being TRBD1 (5 bases). Trimming removed 8 bases at V and 2 bases at J, with 19 bases between. Germline lookup yields CDR1 MNHEY and CDR2 SMNVEV (reference sequence). CDR3 length: 15 amino acids. For the CDR3, the DNA is TGTGCCAGCGCCTACCAAAGGGTGGGGCCCTACGAGCAGTACTTC. Its translation: CASAYQRVGPYEQYF.

The chain carries TRBV6-2 or TRBV6-3 and TRBJ2-7; no firm D call. The CDR3 length is 18 residues. In germline, CDR1 is MNHEY, CDR2 SVGEGT. Deletions cut 2 bases from V and 0 bases from J, with 20 bases between. The CDR3 coding sequence is TGTGCCAGCAGTTACACGACTCGGCGGAACTCCTTCTCCTACGAGCAGTACTTC. Its protein product is CASSYTTRRNSFSYEQYF.

The J gene is TRBJ2-7, the V gene TRBV5-1; no reliable D call. CDR3 length equals 14 residues. Trimming cost V 0 bases and J 12 bases, with 19 bases left between them. Germline CDR1 SGHRS, CDR2 YFSETQ. The CDR3 reads CASSLGLAADRRYF. The CDR3 DNA reads TGCGCCAGCAGCTTGGGGTTGGCGGCGGACCGCCGGTACTTC. The full variable domain, in which reference TRBV5-1 and TRBJ2-7 provide the parts outside the CDR3, is KAGVTQTPRYLIKTRGQQVTLSCSPISGHRSVSWYQQTPGQGLQFLFEYFSETQRNKGNFPGRFSGRQFSNSRSEMNVSTLELGDSALYLCASSLGLAADRRYFGPGTRLTVT.

This clone was seen more than once but under ten times. V is TRBV30 and J is TRBJ1-1; D remains unclear. The CDR3 is 13 residues long. Per germline, CDR1 GTSNPN and CDR2 SVGIG (reference sequence). V was trimmed by 2 bases and J by 5 bases, leaving 12 bases between them. CDR3 loop: CAWSPTQGTEAFF. For the CDR3, the DNA is TGTGCCTGGAGTCCTACTCAAGGGACTGAAGCTTTCTTT.

The chain combines TRBV5-1 with TRBJ2-7, with 7 nucleotides matching TRBD1. Germline assignment: CDR1 SGHRS and CDR2 YFSETQ. Trimming at V came to 6 bases and at J to 3 bases, leaving 6 bases not matched to a gene. This CDR3 is built from 13 residues. CDR3 in DNA: TGCGCCAGCACCGGGGACAGAGGCTACGAGCAGTACTTC. Amino acids: CASTGDRGYEQYF.

The chain uses TRBV10-3 and TRBJ1-1; D uncertain. The V gene's germline CDR1 is ENHRY and CDR2 SYGVKD. The CDR3 length is 14 residues. Deletions cut 6 bases from V and 5 bases from J, with 16 bases between. The CDR3 loop reads CAIREAAERTEAFF. CDR3 DNA: TGTGCCATCAGAGAAGCGGCGGAGAGAACTGAAGCTTTCTTT.

V and J are TRBV4-3 and TRBJ2-1, with TRBD2 as a possible D gene (5 bases). The germline gives CDR1 LGHNA, CDR2 YSLEER. V lost 0 bases and J 2 bases, leaving 11 bases between the germline ends. The CDR3 runs to 16 residues. The CDR3: CASSQEGLAAYNEQFF. The CDR3 coding sequence is TGCGCCAGCAGCCAAGAAGGGCTAGCTGCCTACAATGAGCAGTTCTTC.

Comment on this clone: An end of the junction does not agree with germline; a read error may underlie this. This sequence joins TRBV30 and TRBJ1-6, with TRBD1 matching 10 bases. The germline gives CDR1 GTSNPN, CDR2 SVGIG (reference sequence). The CDR3 totals 12 residues. CDR3 bases: TGTGGGGGACAGGGGTATAGTTCACCCCTCCACTTT. Amino acid sequence: CGGQGYSSPLHF.

This clone has a handful of counts. The rearrangement joins TRBV3-1 (or the pseudogene TRBV3-2) to TRBJ2-7; D not certain. Trimming pared 0 bases from V and 5 bases from J, leaving 8 bases between. The CDR3 is 13 amino acids. The germline gives CDR1 LGHDT, CDR2 YNNKEL (reference sequence). CDR3 in amino acids: CASSQDRADEQYF. The CDR3 region has the DNA TGTGCCAGCAGCCAAGATAGGGCGGACGAGCAGTACTTC.

This clone has just a few counts. The rearrangement links TRBV7-9 to TRBJ1-4; D uncertain. Germline V gene sequence: CDR1 SEHNR, CDR2 FQNEAQ (reference sequence). The V and J ends lost 1 base and 10 bases respectively, with 10 bases between them. The CDR3 has 13 amino acids. The CDR3, as DNA: TGTGCCAGCAGCTTAGGGGAGGCGGCAAAACTGTTTTTT. Its protein product is CASSLGEAAKLFF.

A few counts support this clone. The genes are TRBV5-5 and TRBJ1-5; perhaps TRBD1 as D (6 bases). CDR1 is SGHKS and CDR2 is YYEKEE in the germline V gene (reference sequence). Trimming removed 4 bases from V and 7 bases from J, with 15 bases in between. This CDR3 region has 14 residues. CDR3 amino acids: CASSPITGGQPQHF. In nucleotides, the CDR3 is TGTGCCAGCAGCCCGATTACTGGGGGCCAGCCCCAGCATTTT.

The chain uses TRBV30 and TRBJ2-7; no clear D. This CDR3 region has 12 residues. V was shortened by 0 bases and J by 3 bases, with 6 bases between the two germline ends. Germline lookup yields CDR1 GTSNPN and CDR2 SVGIG (reference sequence). CDR3 amino acids: CAWSVLSYEQYF. CDR3 in DNA: TGTGCCTGGAGTGTACTTAGCTACGAGCAGTACTTC.

The CDR3 DNA sequence: TGTGCCAGCAGCCTTAGGACAGGGGGCGGTGGAGATGGCTACACCTTC. Its protein product is CASSLRTGGGGDGYTF. V gene TRBV13 combines with J gene TRBJ1-2, with 11 positions matching TRBD1. In germline, CDR1 is PRHDT, CDR2 FYEKMQ (reference sequence). CDR3 length: 16 residues. With 5 bases clipped from V and 6 bases from J, the junction kept 11 bases outside the gene matches.

The chain links TRBV5-1 to TRBJ1-1, with 7 nucleotides matching TRBD1. In germline, CDR1 is SGHRS, CDR2 YFSETQ. The trim removed 0 bases at V and 1 base at J, leaving 3 bases unmatched. This CDR3 is 15 amino acids long. The CDR3 DNA follows: TGCGCCAGCAGCTTGGGGGGGACAGCGAACACTGAAGCTTTCTTT. Its translation is CASSLGGTANTEAFF.

V is TRBV2 and J is TRBJ1-5; a weak D match, TRBD1 (5 bases). The V gene's germline CDR1 is SNHLY and CDR2 FYNNEI. V was trimmed by 5 bases and J by 7 bases, leaving 18 bases between them. This CDR3 contains 15 residues. CDR3: CASSPLGGEGQPQHF. CDR3 DNA sequence: TGTGCCAGCAGTCCCCTTGGAGGGGAAGGGCAGCCCCAGCATTTT.

The chain employs TRBV5-1 and TRBJ2-1; no reliable D call. This CDR3 is 17 amino acids long. V dropped 0 bases and J dropped 0 bases, with 13 bases sitting between them. Germline values: CDR1 SGHRS, CDR2 YFSETQ. The CDR3, as DNA: TGCGCCAGCAGCTTGGGCTATTACGGAAGCTCCTACAATGAGCAGTTCTTC. This sequence encodes CASSLGYYGSSYNEQFF.